The T cell receptor beta chain described here comes from a study of cytomegalovirus exposure and HLA in healthy donors. This CDR3 is built from 22 residues. Deletions cut 3 bases from V and 1 base from J, with 34 bases between. Germline assignment: CDR1 LGHNA and CDR2 YSLEER. 13 Jbeta primers and 60 Vbeta primers were used for the PCR. Sequenced by immunoSEQ multiplex PCR; TCRdb stores in-frame clones only, minus some. The table has some 130,000 clones, around 82% seen once. Concerning this clone itself: The antigen remains unidentified.

Points from the study as a whole: Researchers reportedly found TCR beta sequences accurately predicted most subjects' HLA-A and HLA-B alleles. There were 150 or so TCR beta chains listed as cytomegalovirus-associated. What a later analysis showed was that several of the most significant clusters appeared linked to common viral pathogens.

Material for sequencing was PBMCs. The sequence derives from a boy aged 5-17 years in good health and CMV-seronegative. The gene calls are TRBV4-3 and TRBJ2-7; a weak D match, TRBD1 (6 bases). In DNA, the CDR3 is TGCGCCAGCAGCCAGACAATTAAATCACAGGGTCGTGGGAGAGATTCTTCCTACGAGCAGTACTTC. The encoded protein is CASSQTIKSQGRGRDSSYEQYF.